The 21 T cell receptor beta chains below come from one sample, sequenced in a study of human T cells and chemical hapten exposure. Time point defined: pre-sensitization, week 0. Specified treatment: therapeutic diphenylcyclopropenone sensitization with weekly scalp DPC. TCRdb re-analysed the RACE reads in MiXCR, keeping a single row per CDR3 protein. The data show a few hundred thousand distinct CDR3 sequences, with 7.5% to 10% seen just once and less than 3% held by the top ten. The sequencing used whole blood, collected in connection with sensitization to the hapten diphenylcyclopropenone (DPC). The receptors were gathered from a woman aged 40-49 years with alopecia areata. Some clones in this sample may be carry-over from other donors' samples.

CDR3 coding DNA: TGCAGTGCCCTGAGGTCCTACGAGCAGTACTTC. It translates to CSALRSYEQYF. The rearrangement uses TRBV20-1 and TRBJ2-7; D is ambiguous. Per germline, CDR1 DFQATT and CDR2 SNEGSKA (reference sequence). Trimming took off 6 bases at V and 1 base at J, with 7 bases between the two ends. The CDR3 spans 11 residues.

This clonotype was recorded a few times. This sequence joins TRBV5-1 and TRBJ2-1, with D maybe TRBD2 (5 bases). Germline values: CDR1 SGHRS, CDR2 YFSETQ. This CDR3 spans 13 amino acids. V dropped 0 bases and J dropped 10 bases, with 11 bases sitting between them. The CDR3 DNA reads TGCGCCAGCAGCTTGGATGGGAAGCGGGAGCAGTTCTTC. Translation gives CASSLDGKREQFF.

This clonotype has a count of ten or more. The chain joins TRBV5-1 to TRBJ2-5; D not certain. Per germline, CDR1 SGHRS and CDR2 YFSETQ. V shed 6 bases and J shed 3 bases, with 6 bases lying between them. The CDR3 contains 11 residues. The CDR3 sequence: CASISEETQYF. The CDR3 DNA reads TGCGCCAGCATTTCGGAAGAGACCCAGTACTTC.

The chain employs TRBV20-1 and TRBJ2-3; D perhaps matches TRBD2 (5 bases). The germline CDR1 and CDR2 sequences are DFQATT and SNEGSKA (reference sequence). V shed 1 base and J shed 2 bases, with 10 bases lying between them. The CDR3 runs to 14 residues. CDR3 in amino acids: CSARGTGYTDTQYF. As DNA, the CDR3 is TGCAGTGCTAGAGGGACGGGATACACAGATACGCAGTATTTT.

This clonotype was counted a few times. V gene TRBV7-2 combines with J gene TRBJ2-7, with D unclear. The germline V and J ends were trimmed by 5 bases and 7 bases, with 9 bases remaining between them. This CDR3 is 11 amino acids long. The germline CDR1 and CDR2 sequences are SGHTA and FQGNSA. The CDR3 DNA sequence: TGTGCCAGCAGCCATGCGACAGAGCAGTACTTC. Its protein product is CASSHATEQYF.

There are many counts of this clonotype. The CDR3 DNA is TGTGCCAGCAGTTTAGCTAGGTTGGCTTTCTTT. Amino acid sequence: CASSLARLAFF. This sequence joins TRBV28 and TRBJ1-1, with D unresolved. Trimming cost V 2 bases and J 11 bases, with 9 bases left between them. Looked up from germline, CDR1 is MDHEN and CDR2 is SYDVKM. This CDR3 spans 11 amino acids.

V and J are TRBV7-9 and TRBJ2-3; tentatively, D is TRBD1 (6 bases). Looked up from germline, CDR1 is SEHNR and CDR2 is FQNEAQ (reference sequence). The V and J ends lost 5 bases and 4 bases respectively, with 22 bases between them. This CDR3 has 17 residues. DNA of the CDR3: TGTGCCAGCAGCACTCCCCCGGACAGCCTAGGGGCAGATACGCAGTATTTT. It codes for CASSTPPDSLGADTQYF.

There are many counts of this clonotype. V and J are TRBV10-3 and TRBJ2-1, with TRBD1 identical over 10 bases. V was pared by 10 bases and J by 3 bases, with 6 bases of the junction left unmatched. CDR1 and CDR2 from the germline V gene are ENHRY and SYGVKD. This CDR3 contains 14 residues. The CDR3 sequence is CATQDRGNYNEQFF. CDR3 in DNA: TGTGCCACCCAGGACAGGGGGAACTACAATGAGCAGTTCTTC.

This clonotype was detected ten times or more. This chain links TRBV20-1 with TRBJ2-5; possibly TRBD1 for D (6 bases). The length of the CDR3 is 13 residues. Germline CDR1 and CDR2: DFQATT and SNEGSKA (reference sequence). Trimming took 6 bases from V and 4 from J, leaving 15 bases between them. CDR3 sequence reads: CSAKTQGPETQYF. CDR3 bases: TGCAGTGCAAAAACGCAGGGGCCAGAGACCCAGTACTTC.

The V call is TRBV9, the J call TRBJ2-1, with D perhaps TRBD1 or TRBD2 (5 bases each). In germline, CDR1 is SGDLS, CDR2 YYNGEE. Trimming cost V 0 bases and J 1 base, with 11 bases left between them. This CDR3 has 16 residues. The CDR3 sequence is CASSVAGGSSYNEQFF. The CDR3, as DNA: TGTGCCAGCAGCGTAGCTGGGGGTTCTTCCTACAATGAGCAGTTCTTC.

In this sample, this clonotype turned up many times. The chain links TRBV6-5 to TRBJ2-3; the match to TRBD1 covers 9 bases. Germline CDR1 reads MNHEY; CDR2 reads SVGAGI. This CDR3 comprises 20 residues. V lost 6 bases to trimming and J lost 1 base; unmatched junction nucleotides: 20. CDR3 amino acids: CASRPRTRDRDRPGTDTQYF. DNA for the CDR3: TGTGCCAGCAGGCCACGGACCCGGGACAGGGATCGGCCGGGCACAGATACGCAGTATTTT.

This clonotype was detected only a few times. The gene calls are TRBV12-3 or TRBV12-4 and TRBJ2-3; D is unclear. Trimming took off 1 base at V and 4 bases at J, with 9 bases between the two ends. There are 14 residues in the CDR3. The CDR3 nucleotides read TGTGCCAGCAGTTTAGGTACGCCGCCAGATACGCAGTATTTT. Amino acids: CASSLGTPPDTQYF.

This chain connects TRBV6-4 to TRBJ1-6; no firm D call. Trimming took 3 bases from V and 6 from J, leaving 9 bases between them. The CDR3 is 14 residues long. Per the germline V gene, CDR1 is MRHNA and CDR2 is SNTAGT. CDR3 residues: CASSEFRGNSPLHF. CDR3 in DNA: TGTGCCAGCAGTGAGTTCCGGGGTAATTCACCCCTCCACTTT.

In this sample, this clonotype turned up a few times. V and J are TRBV5-1 and TRBJ2-1; 9 bases are shared with TRBD2. The CDR3 has 15 residues. With V trimmed by 4 bases and J by 4 bases, 6 bases remained unmatched. In germline, CDR1 is SGHRS, CDR2 YFSETQ. CDR3 nucleotides: TGCGCCAGCAGCGCGGGACTAGCCCCTTACAATGAGCAGTTCTTC. Amino acid sequence: CASSAGLAPYNEQFF.

This rearrangement joins TRBV9 to TRBJ2-7, with D possibly TRBD1 on 7 matching bases. The CDR3 has 19 residues. V lost 3 bases and J 4 bases, leaving 29 bases between the germline ends. Germline V CDR1 and CDR2: SGDLS, YYNGEE. The CDR3 sequence is CASSEGLGTPFDRVYEQYF. The CDR3, as DNA: TGTGCCAGCAGCGAGGGATTGGGGACTCCTTTTGACAGGGTATACGAGCAGTACTTC.

The genes are TRBV18 and TRBJ1-3, with D unclear. There are 15 residues in the CDR3. Germline-derived CDR1 and CDR2 are KGHSH and LQKENI. Trimming shortened V by 1 base and J by 0 bases, and 7 bases separated the two germline ends. CDR3 nucleotide sequence: TGTGCCAGCTCACCACTGTCAGACTCTGGAAACACCATATATTTT. Residues: CASSPLSDSGNTIYF.

This clonotype was recorded at least ten times. This chain uses TRBV5-1 with TRBJ2-1; D is perhaps TRBD1 (6 bases). The CDR3 is 14 residues long. Germline values: CDR1 SGHRS, CDR2 YFSETQ. V lost 1 base, J lost 3 bases, and 8 bases lay in between. The CDR3 DNA reads TGCGCCAGCAGCTTGCAGGGGTACTACAATGAGCAGTTCTTC. It specifies CASSLQGYYNEQFF.

V usage is TRBV7-8 and J usage is TRBJ2-3; 7 bases align to TRBD2. Germline V gives CDR1 SGHVS, CDR2 FQNEAQ. Unmatched junction bases numbered 11, after V lost 5 bases and J lost 0 bases. The CDR3 has 17 amino acids. CDR3: CASSRTGGGRSTDTQYF. In nucleotides, the CDR3 is TGTGCCAGCAGCCGAACGGGTGGCGGGAGAAGCACAGATACGCAGTATTTT.

This chain joins TRBV7-9 and TRBJ1-1; D unclear. With 1 base removed from V and 8 bases from J, the gap between germline ends came to 5 bases. The CDR3 is 11 amino acids. CDR1 is SEHNR, CDR2 FQNEAQ, per germline (reference sequence). The CDR3 loop reads CASSLEREAFF. The DNA of the CDR3 is TGTGCCAGCAGCTTAGAACGAGAAGCTTTCTTT.

The rearrangement uses TRBV6-1 and TRBJ2-7, with TRBD2 matching over 8 bases. The CDR3 consists of 13 residues. The V gene's germline CDR1 is MNHNS and CDR2 SASEGT. Trimming removed 8 bases from V and 3 bases from J; junction bases left unmatched: 6. This CDR3 reads CASQGLAGYEQYF. The CDR3 nucleotides are TGTGCCAGCCAGGGGCTAGCGGGCTACGAGCAGTACTTC.

This clonotype was observed a handful of times. The chain carries TRBV7-9 and TRBJ1-2; D remains unclear. Looked up from germline, CDR1 is SEHNR and CDR2 is FQNEAQ (reference sequence). There are 13 residues in the CDR3. Trimming shortened V by 5 bases and J by 2 bases, and 9 bases separated the two germline ends. CDR3 DNA: TGTGCCAGCAGCGCCGGACGCAACTATGGCTACACCTTC. Translation: CASSAGRNYGYTF. Variable domain in full (rest from reference TRBV7-9 and TRBJ1-2): DTGVSQNPRHKITKRGQNVTFRCDPISEHNRLYWYRQTLGQGPEFLTYFQNEAQLEKSRLLSDRFSAERPKGSFSTLEIQRTEQGDSAMYLCASSAGRNYGYTFGSGTRLTVV.